This TCR beta chain comes out of a study of T-cell memory formation after mild COVID-19. Whole-study findings and limits: A subset of responding clones appeared in pre-infection memory, suggesting cross-reactive memory joined. From day 15 to 85, contracting clones were balanced between CD4 and CD8, whereas later expanders leaned toward CD4+. The authors left the SARS-CoV-2 specificity of second-wave clones peaking on day 37 unconfirmed.

This CDR3 contains 15 residues. Germline CDR1 and CDR2: SGHRS and YFSETQ. The junction had 5 bases not matched to a gene; V was cut back by 4 bases and J by 1 base. In this sample, this clonotype turned up many times. Its antigen is not identified. UMIs and sample barcodes were carried by the TCR alpha and TCR beta cDNA libraries that 5'RACE produced using constant-segment primers. TCRdb analysed the 5' RACE reads with MiXCR anew, one entry per CDR3 protein. The table shows 150,000 or so distinct CDR3 sequences, with 11% occurring only once. The chain uses TRBV5-1 and TRBJ2-7; TRBD2 aligns across 10 bases. The TCR comes from a man aged 18 to 29 who had mild COVID-19 (a few samples of this study predate the infection). Cell type and time point are not known. Sequenced material: PBMCs or a T cell subset sorted from them (not recorded which). The CDR3 nucleotides are TGCGCCAGCAGCGCTCTAGCGGGGGCATCCTACGAGCAGTACTTC. Encoded protein: CASSALAGASYEQYF.